One and the same sample provided the 15 T cell receptor beta chains below, sequenced in a study of cytomegalovirus exposure and HLA in healthy donors. The PCR used 60 Vbeta and 13 Jbeta primers. TCRdb's copy holds only in-frame clones and misses some; the assay was immunoSEQ multiplex PCR. The data contain about 160,000 clones, more than 70% of them singletons. Sample: PBMCs. These TCRs come from a man between 60 and 70 years old in good health and CMV-seronegative.

This clone was counted between two and nine times. CDR3 in DNA: TGCGCCAGCAGCTTACAGCAGTATAACACCGGGGAGCTGTTTTTT. Its translation is CASSLQQYNTGELFF. The chain recombines TRBV5-1 with TRBJ2-2; D is unresolved. V lost 2 bases, J lost 2 bases, and 10 bases lay in between. Per the germline V gene, CDR1 is SGHRS and CDR2 is YFSETQ. CDR3 length: 15 amino acids.

The V call is TRBV27, the J call TRBJ2-1; TRBD2 aligns across 14 bases. Trimming at V came to 3 bases and at J to 4 bases, leaving 8 bases not matched to a gene. CDR3 size: 18 residues. Germline V lookup: CDR1 MNHEY, CDR2 SMNVEV (reference sequence). The CDR3 region has the DNA TGTGCCAGCAGTTTCGGGACTAGCGGGAGTCGAAGGTACAATGAGCAGTTCTTC. Its protein product is CASSFGTSGSRRYNEQFF.

The chain recombines TRBV5-8 with TRBJ2-3, with 10 bases lining up with TRBD2. This CDR3 has 16 amino acids. V trimming: 3 bases; J trimming: 1 base; junction bases outside the gene matches: 5. In germline, CDR1 is SGHTS, CDR2 YDEGEE. This CDR3 is CASSSSGTSGTDTQYF. CDR3 nucleotides: TGTGCCAGCAGCTCTAGCGGGACTAGCGGCACAGATACGCAGTATTTT.

This chain links TRBV28 with TRBJ2-4, with 14 bases fitting TRBD2. Germline V gives CDR1 MDHEN, CDR2 SYDVKM. CDR3 length: 18 residues. The trim removed 6 bases at V and 6 bases at J, leaving 13 bases unmatched. The CDR3 nucleotides read TGTGCCAGCAGAAGCACCCCGGGACTAGCGGGAGTTGGAAACATTCAGTACTTC. Translating gives CASRSTPGLAGVGNIQYF.

This clone was detected only once. V gene TRBV7-8 combines with J gene TRBJ2-7, with 8 bases lining up with TRBD1. The V segment lost 6 bases and the J segment 0 bases; nucleotides outside the gene matches: 7. The CDR3 consists of 15 residues. Per germline, CDR1 SGHVS and CDR2 FQNEAQ. As DNA, the CDR3 is TGTGCCAGCAGACTGGACAGGGCACCCTCCTACGAGCAGTACTTC. This sequence encodes CASRLDRAPSYEQYF.

The chain carries TRBV5-4 and TRBJ2-7, with 7 bases aligning to TRBD2. CDR1 and CDR2 (germline): SGHNT, YYREEE (reference sequence). The CDR3 runs 15 residues. The V segment lost 2 bases and the J segment 5 bases; nucleotides outside the gene matches: 10. The CDR3 loop reads CASSFRAGSPDEQYF. The CDR3 nucleotides read TGTGCCAGCAGCTTTAGAGCGGGGTCTCCTGACGAGCAGTACTTC.

The J gene is TRBJ2-7, the V gene TRBV7-2; 8 positions agree with TRBD2. Germline V CDR1 and CDR2: SGHTA, FQGNSA. The CDR3 runs 14 residues. After removal of 5 bases from V and 6 bases from J, the junction contained 9 bases not matched to a gene. The CDR3 nucleotides are TGTGCCAGCAGCCCGGGACTAGAGAGGGTCGAGCAGTACTTC. It specifies CASSPGLERVEQYF.

The rearrangement uses TRBV7-6 and TRBJ2-2; D perhaps matches TRBD2 (5 bases). The CDR3 is 15 amino acids. Germline CDR1 and CDR2: SGHVS and FNYEAQ. V was trimmed by 5 bases and J by 1 base, leaving 11 bases between them. CDR3 loop: CASSPRAENTGELFF. CDR3 in DNA: TGTGCCAGCAGCCCGAGGGCAGAGAACACCGGGGAGCTGTTTTTT.

The chain is built from TRBV7-2 and TRBJ1-2, with D perhaps TRBD1 (6 bases). The CDR3 extends over 14 amino acids. Germline V gene sequence: CDR1 SGHTA, CDR2 FQGNSA. Trimming left V 2 bases short and J 5 bases short, with 12 bases between. CDR3 nucleotide sequence: TGTGCCAGCAGCTTATTGGGGGCAGTTTATGGCTACACCTTC. Translated, it gives CASSLLGAVYGYTF. Full variable domain (missing parts from reference TRBV7-2 and TRBJ1-2): GAGVSQSPSNKVTEKGKDVELRCDPISGHTALYWYRQSLGQGLEFLIYFQGNSAPDKSGLPSDRFSAERTGGSVSTLTIQRTQQEDSAVYLCASSLLGAVYGYTFGSGTRLTVV.

The chain uses TRBV11-2 and TRBJ2-6; D perhaps matches TRBD1 (6 bases). Between the trimmed V and J ends, which lost 5 bases and 2 bases, there was a span of 10 bases. The CDR3 has 15 amino acids. Per germline, CDR1 SGHAT and CDR2 FQNNGV. CDR3 residues: CASSQDRTGANVLTF. The CDR3 DNA sequence: TGTGCCAGCAGCCAAGACAGGACTGGGGCCAACGTCCTGACTTTC.

CDR3 DNA sequence: TGCGCCAGCAGCTACCGCGGACAGGGGGCCGAGACCCAGTACTTC. Amino acids: CASSYRGQGAETQYF. The gene calls are TRBV5-1 and TRBJ2-5; 11 positions match TRBD1. Germline values: CDR1 SGHRS, CDR2 YFSETQ. There are 15 residues in the CDR3. Trimming took 3 bases from V and 5 from J; bases not matched to a gene: 6.

This chain links TRBV29-1 with TRBJ2-7; 8 bases map to TRBD2. Germline V gives CDR1 SQVTM, CDR2 ANQGSEA. The CDR3 is made up of 14 amino acids. Trimming took 7 bases from V and 2 from J; bases not matched to a gene: 10. The CDR3 sequence: CSAKRAGGTYEQYF. The CDR3 coding sequence is TGCAGCGCCAAAAGGGCGGGAGGTACCTACGAGCAGTACTTC.

The chain is built from TRBV19 and TRBJ2-5; perhaps TRBD2 as D (6 bases). The CDR3 is made up of 18 amino acids. The germline V and J ends were trimmed by 4 bases and 2 bases, with 23 bases remaining between them. Germline CDR1 reads LNHDA; CDR2 reads SQIVND (reference sequence). The CDR3 reads CASSKALLSGLKQETQYF. The DNA of the CDR3 is TGTGCCAGTAGTAAAGCCCTTCTGTCGGGACTTAAGCAAGAGACCCAGTACTTC. The full variable domain, completed using reference TRBV19 and TRBJ2-5, is DGGITQSPKYLFRKEGQNVTLSCEQNLNHDAMYWYRQDPGQGLRLIYYSQIVNDFQKGDIAEGYSVSREKKESFPLTVTSAQKNPTAFYLCASSKALLSGLKQETQYFGPGTRLLVL.

The V and J genes are TRBV7-2 and TRBJ2-3, with D perhaps TRBD1 (5 bases). V was shortened by 1 base and J by 2 bases, with 10 bases between the two germline ends. CDR1 and CDR2 from the germline V gene are SGHTA and FQGNSA. There are 15 residues in the CDR3. CDR3 sequence reads: CASSLEPGFTDTQYF. The DNA for the CDR3 is TGTGCCAGCAGCTTAGAGCCAGGGTTCACAGATACGCAGTATTTT.

The V gene is TRBV28, the J gene TRBJ1-1; the D is unclear. The ends were cut back, 6 bases at V and 3 bases at J, with 11 bases in the middle. Looked up from germline, CDR1 is MDHEN and CDR2 is SYDVKM. This CDR3 has 13 amino acids. The DNA for the CDR3 is TGTGCCAGCAGCCTACTGCCACACACTGAAGCTTTCTTT. Translated, it gives CASSLLPHTEAFF.